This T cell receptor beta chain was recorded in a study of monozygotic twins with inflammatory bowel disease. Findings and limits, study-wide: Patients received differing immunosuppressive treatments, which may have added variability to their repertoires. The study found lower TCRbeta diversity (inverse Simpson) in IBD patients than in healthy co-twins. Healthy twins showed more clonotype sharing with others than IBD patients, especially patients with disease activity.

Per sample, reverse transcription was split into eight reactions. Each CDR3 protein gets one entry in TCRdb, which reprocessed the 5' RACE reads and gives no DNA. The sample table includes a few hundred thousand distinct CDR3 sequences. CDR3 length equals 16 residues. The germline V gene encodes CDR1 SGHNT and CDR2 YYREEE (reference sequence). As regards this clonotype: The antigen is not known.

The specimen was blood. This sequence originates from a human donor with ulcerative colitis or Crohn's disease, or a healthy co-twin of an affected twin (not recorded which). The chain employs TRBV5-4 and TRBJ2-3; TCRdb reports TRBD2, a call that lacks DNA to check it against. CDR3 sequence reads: CASTTGTSGGTDTQYF.